This TCR beta chain was captured in a study of identical twins. Many counts were recorded for this clonotype. Antigen unknown. The cDNA had a unique molecular identifier and a template-switch universal primer site. Each CDR3 protein gets one entry after TCRdb re-called the 5' RACE reads with MiXCR. The table shows 230,000 or so distinct CDR3 sequences, with around 8% occurring only once. V shed 5 bases and J shed 5 bases, with 10 bases lying between them. Germline V gene data show CDR1 as SGHDT and CDR2 as YYEEEE. The CDR3 runs 12 residues. Findings and limits, study-wide: Conclusions leaned on cross-sectional statistical analysis and did not track the same donors over time.

Each donor was a healthy Caucasian. The sample was also reused in another study, on yellow fever vaccine responses in identical twins.

The chain has TRBV5-6 and TRBJ2-5, with D possibly being TRBD2 (5 bases). The sequenced material came from CD8+ T cells sorted from blood. The source of this sequence is a woman aged 18-29 years in good health. The CDR3 DNA reads TGTGCCAGCAGATCCGGCGGGGAGACCCAGTACTTC. This sequence encodes CASRSGGETQYF.